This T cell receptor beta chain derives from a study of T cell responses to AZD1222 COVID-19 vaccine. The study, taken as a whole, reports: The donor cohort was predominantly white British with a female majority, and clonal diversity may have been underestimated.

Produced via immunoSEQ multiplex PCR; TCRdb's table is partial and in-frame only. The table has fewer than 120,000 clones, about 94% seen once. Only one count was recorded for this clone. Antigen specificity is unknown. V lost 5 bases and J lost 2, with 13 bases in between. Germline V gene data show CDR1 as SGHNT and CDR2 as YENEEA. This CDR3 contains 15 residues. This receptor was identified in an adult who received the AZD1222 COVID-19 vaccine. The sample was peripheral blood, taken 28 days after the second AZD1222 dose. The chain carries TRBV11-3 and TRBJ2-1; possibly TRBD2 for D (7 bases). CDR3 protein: CASSQGTKAYNEQFF. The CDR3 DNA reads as TGTGCCAGCAGCCAGGGGACTAAAGCCTACAATGAGCAGTTCTTC. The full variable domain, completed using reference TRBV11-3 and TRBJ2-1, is EAGVVQSPRYKIIEKKQPVAFWCNPISGHNTLYWYLQNLGQGPELLIRYENEEAVDDSQLPKDRFSAERLKGVDSTLKIQPAELGDSAVYLCASSQGTKAYNEQFFGPGTRLTVL.